Each of the 13 T cell receptor beta chains below was sequenced from the same sample in a study of OX40 agonist ivuxolimab in advanced cancers. Only in-frame clones appear in the TCRdb table, and some are missing; sequencing was by immunoSEQ multiplex PCR. The sample has 70,000 or so clones; about four fifths are singletons. Sample: CD4+ or CD8+ T cells sorted from blood, taken in a trial of the OX40 agonist ivuxolimab. The receptors shown here come from an adult with an advanced solid tumor such as melanoma, head and neck, liver or kidney cancer.

This clone appeared a single time. The gene calls are TRBV18 and TRBJ1-3; TRBD1 matches at 7 bases. The V gene's germline CDR1 is KGHSH and CDR2 LQKENI. The CDR3 runs 16 residues. V lost 0 bases and J lost 0; bases outside the gene matches: 2. The CDR3 DNA is TGTGCCAGCTCACCACCGGACAGGCCCTCTGGAAACACCATATATTTT. This encodes CASSPPDRPSGNTIYF.

V and J are TRBV30 and TRBJ2-5, with D perhaps given as TRBD1 or TRBD2 (6 bases each). V lost 2 bases and J lost 5, with 15 bases in between. The CDR3 length is 14 residues. Germline CDR1 is GTSNPN and CDR2 is SVGIG (reference sequence). The CDR3 nucleotides read TGTGCCTGGAGTCCTGGAGGGGGTTCGGAGACCCAGTACTTC. Protein: CAWSPGGGSETQYF.

The V gene is TRBV5-6, the J gene TRBJ1-5; no clear D. Germline loops: CDR1 SGHDT, CDR2 YYEEEE. Deletions cut 5 bases from V and 6 bases from J, with 12 bases between. This CDR3 contains 13 residues. The CDR3 sequence: CASSYPAIQPQHF. The CDR3 bases are TGTGCCAGCAGTTACCCGGCCATTCAGCCCCAGCATTTT. Complete variable domain (other parts from reference TRBV5-6 and TRBJ1-5): DAGVTQSPTHLIKTRGQQVTLRCSPKSGHDTVSWYQQALGQGPQFIFQYYEEEERQRGNFPDRFSGHQFPNYSSELNVNALLLGDSALYLCASSYPAIQPQHFGDGTRLSIL.

This clone was seen many times. Other nucleotide sequences from this sample produce the same CDR3. The gene calls are TRBV19 and TRBJ1-5, with 7 bases identical to TRBD1. Germline CDR1 LNHDA, CDR2 SQIVND (reference sequence). The CDR3 sequence is 16 residues long. V shed 10 bases, J shed 0 bases, and the junction held 12 bases outside the gene matches. CDR3 DNA: TGTGCCACCCACACGACAGGGCTATATAGCAATCAGCCCCAGCATTTT. This codes for CATHTTGLYSNQPQHF.

The CDR3 region is CASSDKSRDRGVLGELFF. The DNA for the CDR3 is TGTGCCAGCAGTGACAAATCCCGGGACAGGGGGGTTCTGGGGGAGCTGTTTTTT. V usage is TRBV6-1 and J usage is TRBJ2-2; 11 nucleotides agree with TRBD1. V lost 3 bases, J lost 8 bases, and 14 bases stayed unmatched. Germline V gene data show CDR1 as MNHNS and CDR2 as SASEGT. This CDR3 comprises 18 residues.

A remark on this clone: This sample includes further DNA sequences coding for the same CDR3. The J gene is TRBJ1-1, the V gene TRBV7-2, with 9 positions matching TRBD1. V was clipped by 4 bases and J by 5 bases; unmatched bases: 8. This CDR3 has 15 residues. Germline assignment: CDR1 SGHTA and CDR2 FQGNSA. Here the CDR3 DNA reads TGTGCCAGCAGCTCTCAACAGGGGGCGAGGACTGAAGCTTTCTTT. It translates to CASSSQQGARTEAFF.

This sequence joins TRBV2 and TRBJ2-1; D remains ambiguous. V was cut by 5 bases and J by 5 bases, with 10 bases left in between. CDR3 length: 13 residues. Germline CDR1 SNHLY, CDR2 FYNNEI. CDR3 region: CASSREGHNEQFF. DNA for the CDR3: TGTGCCAGCAGTAGGGAAGGGCACAATGAGCAGTTCTTC. The entire variable domain, with the rest obtained from reference TRBV2 and TRBJ2-1, is as follows: EPEVTQTPSHQVTQMGQEVILRCVPISNHLYFYWYRQILGQKVEFLVSFYNNEISEKSEIFDDQFSVERPDGSNFTLKIRSTKLEDSAMYFCASSREGHNEQFFGPGTRLTVL.

The rearrangement joins TRBV9 to TRBJ1-2; perhaps TRBD1 as D (5 bases). The V and J ends lost 5 bases and 8 bases respectively, with 19 bases between them. The germline V gene encodes CDR1 SGDLS and CDR2 YYNGEE. The CDR3 has 14 residues. Here the CDR3 reads CASSRSEGSGGYTF. Here the CDR3 DNA reads TGTGCCAGCAGTCGTTCTGAGGGGTCGGGCGGCTACACCTTC. Full variable domain (missing parts from reference TRBV9 and TRBJ1-2): DSGVTQTPKHLITATGQRVTLRCSPRSGDLSVYWYQQSLDQGLQFLIQYYNGEERAKGNILERFSAQQFPDLHSELNLSSLELGDSALYFCASSRSEGSGGYTFGSGTRLTVV.

The chain links TRBV4-2 to TRBJ2-3; D not certain. Germline V gene data show CDR1 as LGHNA and CDR2 as YNFKEQ. The CDR3 sequence is 14 residues long. The V and J ends lost 0 bases and 2 bases respectively, with 6 bases between them. CDR3 coding DNA: TGTGCCAGCAGCCAAGACCGTTCCACAGATACGCAGTATTTT. Encoded protein: CASSQDRSTDTQYF.

The chain is built from TRBV6-6 and TRBJ1-1, with D uncertain. Trimming took off 5 bases at V and 11 bases at J, with 6 bases between the two ends. Germline V gene lookup returns CDR1 MNHNY and CDR2 SVGAGI (reference sequence). This CDR3 contains 9 residues. DNA of the CDR3: TGTGCCAGCAGTGAACCCGCTTTCTTT. Translated, it gives CASSEPAFF.

The chain has TRBV5-6 and TRBJ2-7; weak D call: TRBD1 (6 bases). The CDR3 sequence is 16 residues long. Per germline, CDR1 SGHDT and CDR2 YYEEEE. V was trimmed by 0 bases and J by 4 bases, leaving 17 bases between them. CDR3: CASSLADRRTRYEQYF. CDR3 DNA sequence: TGTGCCAGCAGCTTGGCCGACAGGAGGACTCGGTACGAGCAGTACTTC. The variable domain in full, completed from reference TRBV5-6 and TRBJ2-7, reads DAGVTQSPTHLIKTRGQQVTLRCSPKSGHDTVSWYQQALGQGPQFIFQYYEEEERQRGNFPDRFSGHQFPNYSSELNVNALLLGDSALYLCASSLADRRTRYEQYFGPGTRLTVT.

V usage is TRBV7-9 and J usage is TRBJ1-6; D possibly corresponds to TRBD1 (5 bases). The CDR3 is 15 residues long. V was pared by 5 bases and J by 4 bases, with 12 bases between. Looked up from germline, CDR1 is SEHNR and CDR2 is FQNEAQ (reference sequence). The CDR3 coding sequence is TGTGCCAGCAGCACGGACACTCCATATAATTCACCCCTCCACTTT. It translates to CASSTDTPYNSPLHF.

The rearrangement links TRBV5-1 to TRBJ1-2, with D perhaps matching TRBD1 (5 bases). The ends were cut back, 1 base at V and 3 bases at J, with 10 bases in the middle. Germline V gene lookup returns CDR1 SGHRS and CDR2 YFSETQ. The CDR3 runs 14 residues. CDR3 loop: CASSLSGGDYGYTF. In nucleotides, the CDR3 is TGCGCCAGCAGCTTGTCCGGGGGAGACTATGGCTACACCTTC.